The source of this T cell receptor (beta chain) is a study of cytomegalovirus exposure and HLA in healthy donors. General observations from the study: According to a subsequent analysis, TCR clusters from the first cohort were inclined to appear together in the 120 validation repertoires.

The V gene's germline CDR1 is MNHEY and CDR2 SMNVEV (reference sequence). V was pared by 0 bases and J by 4 bases, with 12 bases between. The CDR3 has 16 residues. Clones were read by immunoSEQ multiplex PCR, and TCRdb kept only the in-frame ones, dropping some. The table records some 63,000 clones, roughly 90% of them present only once. To note about this clone: Its antigen is not known.

The sample was PBMCs. The genes are TRBV27 and TRBJ2-2; D gene unclear. This receptor was identified in a woman aged 18-29 years in good health and CMV-seronegative. The CDR3 region is CASSLSPGRATGELFF. As DNA, the CDR3 is TGTGCCAGCAGTTTATCGCCAGGAAGAGCCACCGGGGAGCTGTTTTTT.